A single sample gave rise to the 25 T cell receptor beta chains below, sequenced in a study of shared clonotypes between healthy human individuals. Naive CD8 populations comprised CD45RO-negative cells positively selected for CCR7, excluding terminally differentiated effector memory CD45RA+ cells. Sequencing used immunoSEQ multiplex PCR; TCRdb keeps in-frame clones, though not all of them. The data contain roughly 2,000,000 clones, about 95% of them seen just once; the ten biggest clones take up 1% to 1.5%. The sequenced sample consisted of naive CD8+ T cells sorted from blood. Every receptor here comes from a man younger than 35 in good health.

The chain links TRBV13 to TRBJ2-7, with 7 bases fitting TRBD2. Unmatched junction bases numbered 6, after V lost 4 bases and J lost 3 bases. This CDR3 region has 14 residues. The germline V gene encodes CDR1 PRHDT and CDR2 FYEKMQ (reference sequence). The CDR3 DNA follows: TGTGCCAGCAGCTGGAGCGGGGCTAGCTACGAGCAGTACTTC. This gives the protein CASSWSGASYEQYF.

The J gene is TRBJ1-1, the V gene TRBV27; D unclear. This CDR3 has 13 residues. Trimming shortened V by 5 bases and J by 5 bases, and 12 bases separated the two germline ends. The germline V gene encodes CDR1 MNHEY and CDR2 SMNVEV (reference sequence). The CDR3, as DNA: TGTGCCAGCAGTCTAACCGAGATTACTGAAGCTTTCTTT. The encoded protein is CASSLTEITEAFF.

The sample holds one count of this clone. The V call is TRBV28, the J call TRBJ2-3, with 8 bases that match TRBD1. Trimming at V came to 5 bases and at J to 2 bases, leaving 12 bases not matched to a gene. Germline V gives CDR1 MDHEN, CDR2 SYDVKM. This CDR3 is built from 17 residues. CDR3 DNA: TGTGCCAGCAGTCCCCCCGGACAGGGTGGTGACACAGATACGCAGTATTTT. Translating gives CASSPPGQGGDTDTQYF.

V is TRBV10-3 and J is TRBJ1-1; D perhaps matches TRBD1 (5 bases). This CDR3 contains 14 residues. Trimming took off 0 bases at V and 4 bases at J, with 9 bases between the two ends. The germline V gene encodes CDR1 ENHRY and CDR2 SYGVKD. The CDR3 nucleotides read TGTGCCATCAGTGAGTCAGTAGGGACCACTGAAGCTTTCTTT. Protein product: CAISESVGTTEAFF.

The CDR3 sequence: CATSPRLANYGYTF. DNA of the CDR3: TGTGCCACCAGCCCCCGGCTGGCCAACTATGGCTACACCTTC. The chain recombines TRBV15 with TRBJ1-2; D unresolved. Germline V gives CDR1 LNHNV, CDR2 YYDKDF (reference sequence). The CDR3 extends over 14 amino acids. V lost 5 bases, J lost 2 bases, and 12 bases lay in between.

The V call is TRBV5-1, the J call TRBJ1-2, with D hard to call. Germline lookup yields CDR1 SGHRS and CDR2 YFSETQ. This CDR3 contains 14 residues. Trimming cost V 0 bases and J 3 bases, with 9 bases left between them. The CDR3 here is CASSLALGDYGYTF. As DNA, the CDR3 is TGCGCCAGCAGCTTGGCCCTGGGAGACTATGGCTACACCTTC.

The chain carries TRBV6-1 and TRBJ1-2; TRBD1 aligns across 8 bases. Germline V gene sequence: CDR1 MNHNS, CDR2 SASEGT. After removal of 5 bases from V and 7 bases from J, the junction contained 6 bases not matched to a gene. The CDR3 length is 13 residues. The CDR3: CASSMDRASGYTF. The CDR3 DNA is TGTGCCAGCAGTATGGACAGGGCGAGTGGCTACACCTTC.

Regarding this clone: One base away lies a much larger clone, so this may be a sequencing read error. The sample contains more than one DNA sequence encoding this CDR3. This chain joins TRBV5-4 and TRBJ2-7; D ambiguous. Trimming shortened V by 5 bases and J by 1 base, and 4 bases separated the two germline ends. The CDR3 contains 11 residues. Germline CDR1 and CDR2: SGHNT and YYREEE (reference sequence). The CDR3 DNA follows: TGTGCCAGCAGTTCTTCCTACGAGCAGTACTTC. The encoded protein is CASSSSYEQYF.

CDR3 DNA: TGTGCCAGCAGCGCTCGACTAGCAGGGATTTACGAGCAGTACTTC. Amino acid sequence: CASSARLAGIYEQYF. The chain is built from TRBV7-9 and TRBJ2-7; 7 bases map to TRBD2. CDR1 and CDR2 from the germline V gene are SEHNR and FQNEAQ (reference sequence). Unmatched junction bases numbered 11, after V lost 5 bases and J lost 4 bases. CDR3 length equals 15 residues. The full variable domain, rest sourced from reference TRBV7-9 and TRBJ2-7, is DTGVSQNPRHKITKRGQNVTFRCDPISEHNRLYWYRQTLGQGPEFLTYFQNEAQLEKSRLLSDRFSAERPKGSFSTLEIQRTEQGDSAMYLCASSARLAGIYEQYFGPGTRLTVT.

The V gene is TRBV4-1, the J gene TRBJ2-7; D remains unclear. CDR1 and CDR2 from the germline V gene are MGHRA and YSYEKL. V lost 0 bases to trimming and J lost 3 bases, with 12 bases between them. The CDR3 extends over 15 amino acids. In nucleotides, the CDR3 is TGCGCCAGCAGCCAAGAATTCCGGGCCCACTACGAGCAGTACTTC. Its protein is CASSQEFRAHYEQYF.

The rearrangement uses TRBV19 and TRBJ2-2; perhaps TRBD2 as D (5 bases). The V gene lost 3 bases and the J gene lost 0 bases, with 11 bases spanning the gap. The V gene's germline CDR1 is LNHDA and CDR2 SQIVND (reference sequence). The CDR3 spans 16 residues. The CDR3 DNA is TGTGCCAGTAGTATGGAGGATCTATCGAACACCGGGGAGCTGTTTTTT. As protein: CASSMEDLSNTGELFF.

V usage is TRBV5-4 and J usage is TRBJ2-7; D possibly uses TRBD1 or TRBD2 (5 bases each). The CDR3 is 14 amino acids. From germline, CDR1 is SGHNT and CDR2 YYREEE (reference sequence). V was pared by 4 bases and J by 6 bases, with 17 bases between. The CDR3 nucleotides read TGTGCCAGCAGCCCTGTTACGGGGCCGGGCGAGCAGTACTTC. This translates into CASSPVTGPGEQYF.

The table lists this clone with a count of one. The chain has TRBV6-1 and TRBJ2-7; possibly TRBD2 for D (6 bases). The V gene's germline CDR1 is MNHNS and CDR2 SASEGT. Trimming removed 4 bases from V and 3 bases from J, with 16 bases in between. This CDR3 has 15 residues. CDR3 amino acids: CASSGHGTEHYEQYF. CDR3 nucleotides: TGTGCCAGCAGTGGGCACGGGACTGAACACTACGAGCAGTACTTC.

The V gene is TRBV6-6, the J gene TRBJ2-3; D not certain. Germline-derived CDR1 and CDR2 are MNHNY and SVGAGI (reference sequence). The CDR3 is made up of 10 amino acids. Trimming took 7 bases from V and 8 from J, leaving 7 bases between them. The CDR3 protein is CASMLGTQYF. The CDR3 DNA is TGTGCCAGCATGCTCGGTACGCAGTATTTT.

This clone was counted a few times. The chain is built from TRBV7-8 and TRBJ1-5; the D is unclear. The CDR3 spans 16 residues. Trimming removed 2 bases from V and 3 bases from J, with 14 bases in between. The germline CDR1 and CDR2 sequences are SGHVS and FQNEAQ. The CDR3 region is CASSLSPSVINQPQHF. DNA for the CDR3: TGTGCCAGCAGCTTAAGTCCCTCCGTGATCAATCAGCCCCAGCATTTT. Filled out from reference TRBV7-8 and TRBJ1-5, the complete variable domain reads GAGVSQSPRYKVAKRGQDVALRCDPISGHVSLFWYQQALGQGPEFLTYFQNEAQLDKSGLPSDRFFAERPEGSVSTLKIQRTQQEDSAVYLCASSLSPSVINQPQHFGDGTRLSIL.

This sequence joins TRBV5-1 and TRBJ2-7; 8 bases map to TRBD1. CDR3 length: 17 amino acids. Germline lookup yields CDR1 SGHRS and CDR2 YFSETQ. Trimming removed 4 bases from V and 7 bases from J; junction bases left unmatched: 19. DNA of the CDR3: TGCGCCAGCAGCCCCATTACCCGACAGGGGTCCTTTCGGGAGCAGTACTTC. This sequence encodes CASSPITRQGSFREQYF.

The V gene is TRBV7-9, the J gene TRBJ1-1, with D hard to call. The CDR3 has 14 residues. The V and J ends lost 6 bases and 6 bases respectively, with 17 bases between them. Looked up from germline, CDR1 is SEHNR and CDR2 is FQNEAQ (reference sequence). The CDR3 region is CASRETLGTAEAFF. The CDR3 DNA is TGTGCCAGCAGGGAAACCCTAGGTACAGCTGAAGCTTTCTTT. The entire variable domain, with the rest obtained from reference TRBV7-9 and TRBJ1-1, is as follows: DTGVSQNPRHKITKRGQNVTFRCDPISEHNRLYWYRQTLGQGPEFLTYFQNEAQLEKSRLLSDRFSAERPKGSFSTLEIQRTEQGDSAMYLCASRETLGTAEAFFGQGTRLTVV.

The chain links TRBV19 to TRBJ1-2; no definite D call. V was shortened by 7 bases and J by 14 bases, with 11 bases between the two germline ends. CDR3 size: 9 residues. Germline CDR1 and CDR2: LNHDA and SQIVND (reference sequence). CDR3 nucleotides: TGTGCCAGTACCCCTCCGTTAACCTTC. Its protein product is CASTPPLTF.

The V call is TRBV7-9, the J call TRBJ2-1; D is ambiguous. CDR1 SEHNR and CDR2 FQNEAQ come from the germline V gene (reference sequence). The CDR3 is 12 residues long. V lost 5 bases, J lost 10 bases, and 12 bases lay in between. The CDR3 DNA reads TGTGCCAGCAGCCTACGTGTAGGCGAGCAGTTCTTC. Translation: CASSLRVGEQFF.

This rearrangement joins TRBV15 to TRBJ2-1; the D is unclear. CDR3 length: 15 residues. Germline loops: CDR1 LNHNV, CDR2 YYDKDF (reference sequence). Between the trimmed V and J ends, which lost 1 base and 2 bases, there was a span of 9 bases. CDR3 in DNA: TGTGCCACCAGCAGAGGTCAGGAAGCCTACAATGAGCAGTTCTTC. It yields the protein CATSRGQEAYNEQFF.

Turning to this clone: Other nucleotide sequences in the sample specify the same CDR3. The rearrangement joins TRBV4-1 to TRBJ1-5, with 8 bases matching TRBD1. This CDR3 region has 15 residues. The V segment lost 0 bases and the J segment 4 bases; nucleotides outside the gene matches: 2. Germline assignment: CDR1 MGHRA and CDR2 YSYEKL. CDR3 sequence (DNA): TGCGCCAGCAGCCAAGAACGACAGGGGAATCAGCCCCAGCATTTT. This sequence encodes CASSQERQGNQPQHF.

The table lists this clone with a few counts. This chain uses TRBV30 with TRBJ1-1; D gene ambiguous. There are 12 residues in the CDR3. Per germline, CDR1 GTSNPN and CDR2 SVGIG (reference sequence). Written as DNA, the CDR3 is TGTGCTCACCACTTTTCCTCGACTGAAGCTTTCTTT. It encodes CAHHFSSTEAFF.

The genes are TRBV2 and TRBJ2-1; TRBD2 aligns across 9 bases. Germline V lookup: CDR1 SNHLY, CDR2 FYNNEI. The CDR3 is made up of 15 amino acids. Germline trimming cut 1 base from V and 9 bases from J; bases unmatched to any gene: 7. The CDR3 DNA sequence: TGTGCCAGCAGTGAAGTGTTAGCGGGAGCGGGTGAGCAGTTCTTC. Residues: CASSEVLAGAGEQFF.

V usage is TRBV9 and J usage is TRBJ2-7, with D possibly matching TRBD1 (5 bases). Germline V lookup: CDR1 SGDLS, CDR2 YYNGEE. The V gene lost 2 bases and the J gene lost 6 bases, with 18 bases spanning the gap. The CDR3 extends over 15 amino acids. The CDR3 DNA reads as TGTGCCAGCAGCGTTGAGGACACCCGGTCGGGCGAGCAGTACTTC. Its translation: CASSVEDTRSGEQYF.

The chain recombines TRBV29-1 with TRBJ2-1; 7 bases map to TRBD1. The CDR3 covers 13 residues. V was clipped by 5 bases and J by 4 bases; unmatched bases: 5. Germline loops: CDR1 SQVTM, CDR2 ANQGSEA. The CDR3 here is CSVYRDSYNEQFF. For the CDR3, the DNA is TGCAGCGTTTACCGGGACAGTTACAATGAGCAGTTCTTC.